This record concerns one T cell receptor beta chain sequence. The entry originates in a study of blood T cell repertoires in COVID-19. Background on the study: Acute-phase and convalescent COVID-19 samples originated in the United States, Italy and Spain.

Recovery meant two consecutive negative NP/OP PCR tests, professional clearance, or resolved symptoms. In the study's own analysis: Estimation of nucleated cell counts was performed using reference gene primer amplification. TCRdb's copy holds only in-frame clones and misses some; the assay was immunoSEQ multiplex PCR. That table gives V, J and clone size, and the DNA gave D and trimming. Among 150,000 to 200,000 clones listed, 70% to 85% were seen once. Sequencing was carried out using PBMCs or T cells enriched from blood (not recorded which). The sequence came from a woman in her forties or fifties who had recovered from COVID-19.

In DNA, the CDR3 is TGTGCCAGCAGTGCTGGGACTAGCGGGAGCCCCTACGAGCAGTACTTC. Encoded protein: CASSAGTSGSPYEQYF. The genes are TRBV25-1 and TRBJ2-7; TRBD2 agrees at 14 bases. The CDR3 length is 16 residues. The V gene's germline CDR1 is MGHDK and CDR2 SYGVNS. Trimming at V came to 4 bases and at J to 2 bases, leaving 4 bases not matched to a gene.